The 9 T cell receptor beta chains below come from one sample, sequenced in a study of cytomegalovirus exposure and HLA in healthy donors. PCR used 60 Vbeta primers and 13 Jbeta primers. Only in-frame clones appear in the TCRdb table, and some are missing; sequencing was by immunoSEQ multiplex PCR. The repertoire includes 150,000 to 200,000 clones, nearly 70% of them detected once, and about 10% sits in the top ten. The specimen was PBMCs. These receptors were obtained from a man younger than 45 in good health and CMV-seropositive.

This clone was counted once. The chain combines TRBV2 with TRBJ1-3; weak D call: TRBD1 (6 bases). Germline values: CDR1 SNHLY, CDR2 FYNNEI. V lost 4 bases and J lost 2, with 12 bases in between. The CDR3 is made up of 15 amino acids. The CDR3 bases are TGTGCCAGCAGTGGGGGCAGGGGAACTGGAAACACCATATATTTT. It yields the protein CASSGGRGTGNTIYF.

This clone was counted between two and nine times. The rearrangement uses TRBV6-4 and TRBJ2-2; 9 nucleotides align to TRBD2. The CDR3 covers 18 residues. The V gene end was trimmed by 4 bases and the J gene end by 0 bases; junction bases not matched to a gene: 9. Germline lookup yields CDR1 MRHNA and CDR2 SNTAGT. The CDR3 protein is CASSVNPLAGTNTGELFF. The CDR3, as DNA: TGTGCCAGCAGTGTCAACCCTCTAGCGGGGACGAACACCGGGGAGCTGTTTTTT.

The chain couples TRBV11-2 to TRBJ2-7, with TRBD1 matching over 7 bases. This CDR3 has 14 amino acids. V gave up 4 bases and J gave up 3 bases; unmatched junction bases: 6. Germline CDR1 SGHAT, CDR2 FQNNGV. CDR3 sequence reads: CASSWRQGYYEQYF. Written as DNA, the CDR3 is TGTGCCAGCAGCTGGCGACAGGGTTACTACGAGCAGTACTTC.

The chain joins TRBV5-1 to TRBJ1-2; D unresolved. The length of the CDR3 is 16 residues. V lost 0 bases and J lost 4, with 16 bases in between. Germline CDR1 is SGHRS and CDR2 is YFSETQ. As DNA, the CDR3 is TGCGCCAGCAGCTTGGTACACGGGAAGGGAAGCTATGGCTACACCTTC. Its translation is CASSLVHGKGSYGYTF.

The rearrangement joins TRBV27 to TRBJ2-7; no clear D gene. Germline values: CDR1 MNHEY, CDR2 SMNVEV (reference sequence). V lost 6 bases and J 2 bases, leaving 11 bases between the germline ends. CDR3 length equals 13 residues. The chain's CDR3 is CASRLSLAYEQYF. In DNA, the CDR3 is TGTGCCAGCAGGCTATCACTGGCCTACGAGCAGTACTTC.

The rearrangement links TRBV7-9 to TRBJ2-1; TRBD1 agrees at 9 bases. J was trimmed by 7 bases and V by 5 bases; bases with no gene match: 18. The CDR3 is 18 residues long. The germline V gene encodes CDR1 SEHNR and CDR2 FQNEAQ (reference sequence). The CDR3 nucleotides are TGTGCCAGCAGCACAAGACAGGGGGAGGCTTCGTGGGGAAATGAGCAGTTCTTC. This codes for CASSTRQGEASWGNEQFF.

The chain is built from TRBV19 and TRBJ2-1; possible D gene TRBD2, 5 bases. Looked up from germline, CDR1 is LNHDA and CDR2 is SQIVND (reference sequence). V was cut by 1 base and J by 8 bases, with 9 bases left in between. CDR3 size: 13 residues. Here the CDR3 DNA reads TGTGCCAGTAGTATAGTCGGAGGTTATGAGCAGTTCTTC. Protein product: CASSIVGGYEQFF. Filled out from reference TRBV19 and TRBJ2-1, the complete variable domain reads DGGITQSPKYLFRKEGQNVTLSCEQNLNHDAMYWYRQDPGQGLRLIYYSQIVNDFQKGDIAEGYSVSREKKESFPLTVTSAQKNPTAFYLCASSIVGGYEQFFGPGTRLTVL.

This chain links TRBV30 with TRBJ1-2; D might be TRBD1 (5 bases). V was shortened by 4 bases and J by 5 bases, with 11 bases between the two germline ends. The germline V gene encodes CDR1 GTSNPN and CDR2 SVGIG (reference sequence). This CDR3 is built from 12 residues. CDR3 sequence (DNA): TGTGCCTGGACCCTGTCAGGGTATGGCTACACCTTC. Translation gives CAWTLSGYGYTF.

This rearrangement joins TRBV5-6 to TRBJ2-7, with no clear D. CDR1 SGHDT and CDR2 YYEEEE come from the germline V gene. The CDR3 is made up of 16 amino acids. Trimming took 5 bases from V and 3 from J, leaving 21 bases between them. CDR3 sequence: CASSPVGADPFYEQYF. CDR3 nucleotide sequence: TGTGCCAGCAGTCCAGTCGGAGCCGACCCCTTCTACGAGCAGTACTTC.